This T cell receptor beta chain originates from a study of control samples from healthy donors and cancer patients. Produced via immunoSEQ multiplex PCR; TCRdb's table is partial and in-frame only. This table has fewer than 200,000 clones, around 94% appearing once. Germline CDR1 and CDR2: MGHRA and YSYEKL. Trimming removed 1 base from V and 5 bases from J, with 11 bases in between. The length of the CDR3 is 15 residues. The rearrangement uses TRBV4-1 and TRBJ2-2; D tentatively reads TRBD1 or TRBD2 (6 bases each). The sequence was collected from a man between 60 and 75 years old with colorectal cancer. The sequenced material came from PBMCs. CDR3 sequence: CASSQGWGATGELFF. The CDR3 DNA sequence: TGCGCCAGCAGCCAAGGATGGGGGGCAACCGGGGAGCTGTTTTTT.